This T cell receptor beta chain derives from a study of CD8 T cells in Susac syndrome. Germline V CDR1 and CDR2: SGHTA, FQGNSA. The V and J ends lost 0 bases and 4 bases respectively, with 6 bases between them. The CDR3 totals 13 residues. Sequencing of TCR beta was performed on blood CD8+ T cells and on blood CD4+ T cells. Negative isolation yielded the CD8+ and CD4+ T cells, while FACS enriched the TEMRA cells. It was with random hexamers that roughly 0.5 to 1 ug RNA was reverse transcribed. Amplification of TCR beta CDR3 was carried out by immunoSEQ multiplex PCR, which covered 54 Vbeta and 13 Jbeta segments. Each CDR3 protein gets one entry after TCRdb re-called the immunoSEQ multiplex PCR reads with MiXCR. The sample lists 170,000 or so distinct CDR3 sequences; approximately 95% were seen once. This clonotype was counted between two and nine times.

The receptor was isolated from a human donor with multiple sclerosis. The chain couples TRBV7-2 to TRBJ1-2; D gene unclear. The specimen was CD4+ T cells from PBMCs. This chain's CDR3 is CASSLAQLYGYTF. In DNA, the CDR3 is TGTGCCAGCAGCTTAGCACAACTCTATGGCTACACCTTC.